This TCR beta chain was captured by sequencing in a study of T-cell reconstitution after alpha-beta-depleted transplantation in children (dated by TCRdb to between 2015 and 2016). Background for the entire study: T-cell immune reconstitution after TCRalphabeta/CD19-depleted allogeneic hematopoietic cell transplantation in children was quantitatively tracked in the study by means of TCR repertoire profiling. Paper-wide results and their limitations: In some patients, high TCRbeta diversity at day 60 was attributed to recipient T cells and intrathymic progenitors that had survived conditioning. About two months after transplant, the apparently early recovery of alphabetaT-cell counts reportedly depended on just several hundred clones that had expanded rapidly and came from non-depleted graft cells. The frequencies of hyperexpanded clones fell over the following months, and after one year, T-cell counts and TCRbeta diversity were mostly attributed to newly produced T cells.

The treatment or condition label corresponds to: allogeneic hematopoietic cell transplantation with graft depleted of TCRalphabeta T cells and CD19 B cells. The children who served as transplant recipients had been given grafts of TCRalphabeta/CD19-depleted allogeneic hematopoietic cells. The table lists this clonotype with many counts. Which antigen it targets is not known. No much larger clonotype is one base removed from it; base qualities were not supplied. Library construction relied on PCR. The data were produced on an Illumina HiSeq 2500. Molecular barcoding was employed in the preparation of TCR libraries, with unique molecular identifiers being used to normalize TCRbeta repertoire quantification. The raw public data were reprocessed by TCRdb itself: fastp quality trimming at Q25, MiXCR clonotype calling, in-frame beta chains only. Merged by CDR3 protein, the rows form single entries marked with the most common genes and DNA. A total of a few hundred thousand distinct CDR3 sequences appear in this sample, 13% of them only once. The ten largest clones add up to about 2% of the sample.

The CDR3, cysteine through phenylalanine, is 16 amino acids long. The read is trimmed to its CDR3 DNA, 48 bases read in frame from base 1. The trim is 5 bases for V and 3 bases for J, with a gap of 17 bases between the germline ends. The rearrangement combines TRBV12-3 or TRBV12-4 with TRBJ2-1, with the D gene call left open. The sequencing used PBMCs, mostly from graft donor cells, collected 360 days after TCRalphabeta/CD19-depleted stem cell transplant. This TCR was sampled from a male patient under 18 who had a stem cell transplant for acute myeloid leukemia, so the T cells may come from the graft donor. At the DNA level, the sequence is TGTGCCAGCAGTCCGGATGGCGGCCGGTTCTACAATGAGCAGTTCTTC. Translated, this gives CASSPDGGRFYNEQFF.